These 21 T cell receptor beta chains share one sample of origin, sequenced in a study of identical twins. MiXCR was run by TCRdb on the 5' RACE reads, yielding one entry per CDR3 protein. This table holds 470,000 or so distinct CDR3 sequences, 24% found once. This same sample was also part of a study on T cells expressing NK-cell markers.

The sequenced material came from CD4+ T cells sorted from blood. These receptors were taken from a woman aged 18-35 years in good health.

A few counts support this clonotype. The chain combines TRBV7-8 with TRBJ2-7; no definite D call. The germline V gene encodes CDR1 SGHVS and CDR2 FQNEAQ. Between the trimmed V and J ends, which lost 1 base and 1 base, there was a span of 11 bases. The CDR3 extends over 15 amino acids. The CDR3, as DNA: TGTGCCAGCAGCTTAGTTCGACTTACTTCCTACGAGCAGTACTTC. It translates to CASSLVRLTSYEQYF.

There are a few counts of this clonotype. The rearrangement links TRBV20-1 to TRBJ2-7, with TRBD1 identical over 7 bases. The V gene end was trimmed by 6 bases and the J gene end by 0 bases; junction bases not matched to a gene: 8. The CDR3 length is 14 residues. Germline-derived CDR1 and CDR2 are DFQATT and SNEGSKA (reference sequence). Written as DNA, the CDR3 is TGCAGTGCGACGACAGGGTTCCTCTCCTACGAGCAGTACTTC. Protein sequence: CSATTGFLSYEQYF.

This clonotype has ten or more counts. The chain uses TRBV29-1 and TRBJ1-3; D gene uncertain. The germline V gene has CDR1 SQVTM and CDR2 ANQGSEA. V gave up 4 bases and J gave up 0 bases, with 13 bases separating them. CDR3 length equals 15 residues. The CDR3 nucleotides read TGCAGCGTTGGAGTTCGGGATCTCTCTGGAAACACCATATATTTT. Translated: CSVGVRDLSGNTIYF.

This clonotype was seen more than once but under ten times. CDR3 loop: CASSLDRWGENTEAFF. In DNA form, the CDR3 reads TGTGCCAGCAGCTTAGATCGATGGGGCGAAAACACTGAAGCTTTCTTT. The chain has TRBV11-3 and TRBJ1-1, with D possibly being TRBD1 (5 bases). From germline, CDR1 is SGHNT and CDR2 YENEEA. This CDR3 spans 16 amino acids. Trimming stripped 0 bases from V and 2 bases from J, with 13 bases between.

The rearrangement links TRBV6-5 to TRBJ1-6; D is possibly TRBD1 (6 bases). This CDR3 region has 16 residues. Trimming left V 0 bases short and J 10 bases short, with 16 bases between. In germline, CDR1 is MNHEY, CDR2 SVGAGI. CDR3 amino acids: CASSYSTRGSRSPLHF. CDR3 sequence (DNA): TGTGCCAGCAGTTACTCGACCAGGGGTTCTCGCTCACCCCTCCACTTT.

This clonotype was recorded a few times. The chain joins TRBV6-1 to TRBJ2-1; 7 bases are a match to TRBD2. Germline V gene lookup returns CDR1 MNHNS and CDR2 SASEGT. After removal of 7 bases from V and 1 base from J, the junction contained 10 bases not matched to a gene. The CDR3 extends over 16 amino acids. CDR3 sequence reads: CASIGPGRESYNEQFF. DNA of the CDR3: TGTGCCAGCATCGGTCCCGGGCGGGAGTCCTACAATGAGCAGTTCTTC.

This CDR3 is CSARDSMRESYEQYF. CDR3 nucleotide sequence: TGCAGTGCTAGAGATTCGATGAGGGAATCCTACGAGCAGTACTTC. The chain recombines TRBV20-1 with TRBJ2-7, with D maybe TRBD2 (5 bases). Trimming left V 0 bases short and J 1 base short, with 13 bases between. The CDR3 covers 15 residues. Germline V gene sequence: CDR1 DFQATT, CDR2 SNEGSKA (reference sequence).

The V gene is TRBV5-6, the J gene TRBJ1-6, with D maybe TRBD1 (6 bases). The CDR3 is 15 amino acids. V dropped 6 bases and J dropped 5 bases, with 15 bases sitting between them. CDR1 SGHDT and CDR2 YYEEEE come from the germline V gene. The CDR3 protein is CASTEEGGDNSPLHF. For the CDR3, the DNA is TGTGCCAGCACCGAAGAAGGGGGGGATAATTCACCCCTCCACTTT.

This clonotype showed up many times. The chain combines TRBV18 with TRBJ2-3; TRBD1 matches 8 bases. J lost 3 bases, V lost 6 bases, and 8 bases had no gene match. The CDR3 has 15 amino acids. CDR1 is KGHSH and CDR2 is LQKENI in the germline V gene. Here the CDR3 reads CASSPRQGNTDTQYF. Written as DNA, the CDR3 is TGTGCCAGCTCGCCGAGACAGGGGAATACAGATACGCAGTATTTT.

In DNA form, the CDR3 reads TGCAGTGCTAGATCCGACCAGGGGAGCACAGATACGCAGTATTTT. It translates to CSARSDQGSTDTQYF. The genes are TRBV20-1 and TRBJ2-3, with a tentative D call TRBD1 (6 bases). The CDR3 is 15 residues long. Germline CDR1 and CDR2: DFQATT and SNEGSKA (reference sequence). The ends were cut back, 2 bases at V and 0 bases at J, with 12 bases in the middle.

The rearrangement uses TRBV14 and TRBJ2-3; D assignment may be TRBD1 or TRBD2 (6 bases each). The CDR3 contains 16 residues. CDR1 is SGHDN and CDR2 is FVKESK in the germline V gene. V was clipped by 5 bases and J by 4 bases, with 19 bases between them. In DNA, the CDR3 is TGTGCCAGCAGCTCAGCGTGGGGGGCGCCCCCAGATACGCAGTATTTT. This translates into CASSSAWGAPPDTQYF. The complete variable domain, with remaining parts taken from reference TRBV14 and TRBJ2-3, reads EAGVTQFPSHSVIEKGQTVTLRCDPISGHDNLYWYRRVMGKEIKFLLHFVKESKQDESGMPNNRFLAERTGGTYSTLKVQPAELEDSGVYFCASSSAWGAPPDTQYFGPGTRLTVL.

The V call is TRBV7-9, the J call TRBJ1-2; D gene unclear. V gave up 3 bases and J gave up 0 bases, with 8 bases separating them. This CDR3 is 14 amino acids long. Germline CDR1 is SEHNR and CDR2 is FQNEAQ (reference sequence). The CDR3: CASSLKTSNYGYTF. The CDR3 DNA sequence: TGTGCCAGCAGCTTGAAAACCTCTAACTATGGCTACACCTTC.

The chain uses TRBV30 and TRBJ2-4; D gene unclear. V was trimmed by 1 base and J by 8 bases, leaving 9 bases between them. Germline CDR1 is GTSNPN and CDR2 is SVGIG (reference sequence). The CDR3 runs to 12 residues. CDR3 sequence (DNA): TGTGCCTGGAGTGAAGGATCTCACATTCAGTACTTC. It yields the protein CAWSEGSHIQYF.

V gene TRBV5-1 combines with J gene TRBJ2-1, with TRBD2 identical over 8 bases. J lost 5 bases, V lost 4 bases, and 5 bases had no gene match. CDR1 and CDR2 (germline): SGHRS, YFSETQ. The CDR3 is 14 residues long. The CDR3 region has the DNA TGCGCCAGCAGCGGGCGGGGGGATGACAATGAGCAGTTCTTC. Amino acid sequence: CASSGRGDDNEQFF.

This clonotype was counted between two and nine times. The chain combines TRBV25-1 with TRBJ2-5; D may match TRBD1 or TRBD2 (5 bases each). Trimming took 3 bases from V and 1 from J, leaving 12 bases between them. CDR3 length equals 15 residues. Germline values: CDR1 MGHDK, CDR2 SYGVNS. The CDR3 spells CASSDPQRGQETQYF. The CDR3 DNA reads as TGTGCCAGCAGTGACCCACAGAGGGGCCAAGAGACCCAGTACTTC.

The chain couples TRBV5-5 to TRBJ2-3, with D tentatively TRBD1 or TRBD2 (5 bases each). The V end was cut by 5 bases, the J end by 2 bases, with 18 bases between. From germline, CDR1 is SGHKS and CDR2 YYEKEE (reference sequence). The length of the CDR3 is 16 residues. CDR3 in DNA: TGTGCCAGCAGTCAGGGACCCACCGAACCCACAGATACGCAGTATTTT. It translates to CASSQGPTEPTDTQYF. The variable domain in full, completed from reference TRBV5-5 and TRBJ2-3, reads DAGVTQSPTHLIKTRGQQVTLRCSPISGHKSVSWYQQVLGQGPQFIFQYYEKEERGRGNFPDRFSARQFPNYSSELNVNALLLGDSALYLCASSQGPTEPTDTQYFGPGTRLTVL.

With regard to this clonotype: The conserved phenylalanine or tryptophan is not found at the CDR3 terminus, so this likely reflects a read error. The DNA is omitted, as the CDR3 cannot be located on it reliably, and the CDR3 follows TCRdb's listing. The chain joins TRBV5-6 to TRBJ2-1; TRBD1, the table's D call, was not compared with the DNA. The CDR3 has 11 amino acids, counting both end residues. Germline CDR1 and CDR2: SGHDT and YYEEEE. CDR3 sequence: CASSLNRVISL.

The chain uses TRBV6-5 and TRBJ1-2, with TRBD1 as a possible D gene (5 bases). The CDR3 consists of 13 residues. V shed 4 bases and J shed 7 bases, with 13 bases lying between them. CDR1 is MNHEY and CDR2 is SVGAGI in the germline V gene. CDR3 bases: TGTGCCAGCAGTTCCGTCCGGGGGTCTGGCTACACCTTC. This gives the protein CASSSVRGSGYTF.

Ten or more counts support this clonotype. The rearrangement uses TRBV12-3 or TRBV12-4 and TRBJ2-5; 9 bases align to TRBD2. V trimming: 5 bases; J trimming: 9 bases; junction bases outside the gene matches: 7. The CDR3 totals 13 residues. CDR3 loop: CASSSRTSVSQYF. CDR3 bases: TGTGCCAGCAGTAGTAGGACTAGCGTGTCCCAGTACTTC.

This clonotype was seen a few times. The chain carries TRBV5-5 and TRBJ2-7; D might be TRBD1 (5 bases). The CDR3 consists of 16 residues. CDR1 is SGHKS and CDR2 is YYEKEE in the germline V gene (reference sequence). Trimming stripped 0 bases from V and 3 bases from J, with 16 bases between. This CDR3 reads CASSLGPDSSIYEQYF. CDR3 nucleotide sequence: TGTGCCAGCAGCTTGGGTCCCGACAGTTCAATCTACGAGCAGTACTTC.

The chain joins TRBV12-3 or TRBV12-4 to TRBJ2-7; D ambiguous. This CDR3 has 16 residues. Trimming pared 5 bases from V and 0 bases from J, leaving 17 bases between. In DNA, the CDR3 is TGTGCCAGCAGTCCATCCGGTGAGCACAGCTCCTACGAGCAGTACTTC. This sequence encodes CASSPSGEHSSYEQYF.